A selection of T cell receptor beta chains follows, all from one sample in a study of CD8 T cells in ankylosing spondylitis. TCRdb reprocessed the 5' RACE reads via MiXCR and lists one record per CDR3 protein. The sample records fewer than 250,000 distinct CDR3 sequences, about 11% being singletons. Sequencing used blood, either unsorted or a sorted T cell fraction (not recorded which). All receptors come from a male donor with ankylosing spondylitis or in good health (not recorded which). The CDR3 runs from the conserved cysteine through the conserved F or W. D genes are given only for firm matches. Expanded clones get a size class; other rows say once, few or many, or leave the size out.

D gene: TRBD2
CDR3 length: 14
J gene: TRBJ2-7
V gene: TRBV11-2
clone size: many
CDR3 protein: CASSPGLGTYEQYF
CDR3 DNA: TGTGCCAGCAGCCCAGGACTAGGGACCTACGAGCAGTACTTC

D gene: .
CDR3 length: 13
J gene: TRBJ1-1
V gene: TRBV5-5
clone size: many
CDR3 protein: CASSVREITEAFF
CDR3 DNA: TGTGCCAGCAGCGTCAGGGAGATCACTGAAGCTTTCTTT

D gene: TRBD1
CDR3 length: 14
J gene: TRBJ2-5
V gene: TRBV20-1
clone size: many
CDR3 protein: CSARGTGGKETQYF
CDR3 DNA: TGCAGTGCTAGGGGGACAGGGGGCAAAGAGACCCAGTACTTC

D gene: TRBD1
CDR3 length: 15
J gene: TRBJ1-2
V gene: TRBV6-2/TRBV6-3
clone size: many
CDR3 protein: CASSYWDRGGYGYTF
CDR3 DNA: TGTGCCAGCAGTTACTGGGACAGGGGTGGATATGGCTACACCTTC

D gene: .
CDR3 length: 13
J gene: TRBJ2-1
V gene: TRBV30
clone size: few
CDR3 protein: CAWSSPGAREQFF
CDR3 DNA: TGTGCCTGGAGTTCCCCGGGGGCAAGAGAGCAGTTCTTC

D gene: TRBD1
CDR3 length: 15
J gene: TRBJ1-1
V gene: TRBV4-1
clone size: .
CDR3 protein: CASSSGQGGNTEAFF
CDR3 DNA: TGCGCCAGCAGCTCCGGACAGGGAGGGAACACTGAAGCTTTCTTT

D gene: TRBD2
CDR3 length: 16
J gene: TRBJ2-7
V gene: TRBV5-1
clone size: many
CDR3 protein: CASSSWRASGSYEQYF
CDR3 DNA: TGCGCCAGCAGCTCATGGAGGGCTAGCGGGAGTTACGAGCAGTACTTC

D gene: .
CDR3 length: 15
J gene: TRBJ2-7
V gene: TRBV7-8
clone size: few
CDR3 protein: CASSSPSGSSYEQYF
CDR3 DNA: TGTGCCAGCAGCTCCCCAAGTGGGAGCTCCTACGAGCAGTACTTC

D gene: TRBD1
CDR3 length: 15
J gene: TRBJ1-5
V gene: TRBV12-3/TRBV12-4
clone size: many
CDR3 protein: CASSPGTGANQPQHF
CDR3 DNA: TGTGCCAGCAGTCCCGGGACAGGCGCAAATCAGCCCCAGCATTTT

D gene: .
CDR3 length: 11
J gene: TRBJ1-1
V gene: TRBV10-3
clone size: many
CDR3 protein: CAISFGEWAFF
CDR3 DNA: TGTGCCATCAGCTTCGGGGAGTGGGCTTTCTTT

D gene: .
CDR3 length: 13
J gene: TRBJ1-1
V gene: TRBV21-1
clone size: many
CDR3 protein: CASSKQGPTEAFF
CDR3 DNA: TGTGCCAGCAGTAAACAGGGCCCCACTGAAGCTTTCTTT

D gene: .
CDR3 length: 15
J gene: TRBJ2-2
V gene: TRBV5-6
clone size: many
CDR3 protein: CASSLPATQGGELFF
CDR3 DNA: TGTGCCAGCAGCTTGCCAGCGACCCAGGGCGGGGAGCTGTTTTTT

D gene: .
CDR3 length: 11
J gene: TRBJ2-3
V gene: TRBV12-3/TRBV12-4
clone size: few
CDR3 protein: CASRISDTQYF
CDR3 DNA: TGTGCCAGCAGAATATCAGATACGCAGTATTTT

D gene: .
CDR3 length: 11
J gene: TRBJ2-1
V gene: TRBV27
clone size: .
CDR3 protein: CASSFFNEQFF
CDR3 DNA: TGTGCCAGCAGTTTTTTCAATGAGCAGTTCTTC

D gene: .
CDR3 length: 16
J gene: TRBJ2-2
V gene: TRBV4-1
clone size: .
CDR3 protein: CASSQGAPSGTGELFF
CDR3 DNA: TGCGCCAGCAGCCAAGGGGCACCTTCGGGGACCGGGGAGCTGTTTTTT

D gene: TRBD2
CDR3 length: 17
J gene: TRBJ2-5
V gene: TRBV3-1
clone size: many
CDR3 protein: CASSQGTSGMYQETQYF
CDR3 DNA: TGTGCCAGCAGCCAAGGGACTAGCGGGATGTACCAAGAGACCCAGTACTTC

D gene: .
CDR3 length: 14
J gene: TRBJ1-3
V gene: TRBV12-3/TRBV12-4
clone size: many
CDR3 protein: CASSFRGSGNTIYF
CDR3 DNA: TGTGCCAGCAGTTTTAGGGGATCTGGAAACACCATATATTTT

D gene: .
CDR3 length: 17
J gene: TRBJ1-6
V gene: TRBV6-5
clone size: many
CDR3 protein: CASSYGWTSSYNSPLHF
CDR3 DNA: TGTGCCAGCAGTTACGGGTGGACCAGCTCCTATAATTCACCCCTCCACTTT